This TCR beta chain was sequenced for a study of CD8+ T cells in alopecia areata. Looking at the study overall: Oral tofacitinib (5 to 10 mg twice daily) was administered to treated patients. Study-wide results and limits: Scalp clonality and expanded CD8+ clones among the top 100 were significantly decreased by tofacitinib.

RNA extraction and reverse transcription yielded cDNA as sequencing template. Sequenced by immunoSEQ multiplex PCR; TCRdb stores in-frame clones only, minus some. The sample has under 350,000 clones, more than 45% seen once. Treatment indicated: oral pan-JAK inhibitor, 5-10 mg twice daily. Obtained from alopecia areata patients were lesional scalp punch biopsies along with peripheral blood. On this clone itself: Its target is not known.

V was trimmed by 7 bases and J by 5 bases, leaving 8 bases between them. CDR3 length equals 11 residues. Germline V gene data show CDR1 as MDHEN and CDR2 as SYDVKM. The TCR sequence derives from a human donor with alopecia areata. The chain has TRBV28 and TRBJ2-5; TRBD2 might be the D (5 bases). Sequenced here: CD4+ T cells sorted from blood, sampled at week 24, from a patient treated with tofacitinib. DNA of the CDR3: TGTGCCAGCACCCAGCGGGAGACCCAGTACTTC. Protein: CASTQRETQYF.